This T cell receptor beta chain originates from a study of shared clonotypes between healthy human individuals. Naive CD8 cells comprised CD45RO-negative, CCR7-positively selected cells, excluding terminally differentiated effector memory CD45RA+ cells. The donor population consisted of healthy HIV-negative adults with no recent acute infections or vaccinations. Method: immunoSEQ multiplex PCR; TCRdb's copy keeps in-frame clones and lacks some. Found here are hundreds of thousands of clones, approximately 96% of them singletons; the top ten hold 0.11%. The sequencing sample was made of naive CD8+ T cells sorted from blood. This TCR was recovered from a woman in her thirties in good health.

The CDR3 reads CASGPGAVEAFF. The CDR3 bases are TGTGCCAGCGGCCCAGGAGCCGTCGAAGCTTTCTTT. This chain uses TRBV25-1 with TRBJ1-1; D remains ambiguous. Germline-derived CDR1 and CDR2 are MGHDK and SYGVNS. Deletions cut 8 bases from V and 8 bases from J, with 15 bases between. The CDR3 has 12 residues.